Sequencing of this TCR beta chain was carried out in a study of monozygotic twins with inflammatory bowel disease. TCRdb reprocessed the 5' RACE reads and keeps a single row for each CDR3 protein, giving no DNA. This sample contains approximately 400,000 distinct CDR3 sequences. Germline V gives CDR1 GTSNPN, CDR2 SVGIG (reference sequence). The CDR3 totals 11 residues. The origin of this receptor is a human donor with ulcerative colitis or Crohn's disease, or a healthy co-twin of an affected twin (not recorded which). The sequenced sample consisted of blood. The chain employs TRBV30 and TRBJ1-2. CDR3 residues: CAWSAVNGYTF. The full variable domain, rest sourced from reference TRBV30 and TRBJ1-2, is SQTIHQWPATLVQPVGSPLSLECTVEGTSNPNLYWYRQAAGRGLQLLFYSVGIGQISSEVPQNLSASRPQDRQFILSSKKLLLSDSGFYLCAWSAVNGYTFGSGTRLTVV.